The 21 T cell receptor beta chains reported below all come from one sample, sequenced in a study of T cells in localized non-small cell lung cancer (dated by TCRdb to about 2020). The library was prepared using the immunoSEQ multiplex PCR assay. The clones in this table, taken by TCRdb from immuneACCESS, are in-frame only. Not every clone is retained; where verified, under half of the shortfall comes from an unresolved V gene, and the cause of the rest is unknown. This sample is represented by around 100,000 clones; roughly 87% of them were singletons. The top ten hold over 12% of the sample. This specimen was peripheral blood, taken before any cancer treatment. The source is a man aged 35-75 years with stage I squamous cell lung carcinoma.

The chain recombines TRBV19 with TRBJ1-1; D may be TRBD1 (5 bases). CDR1 is LNHDA and CDR2 is SQIVND in the germline V gene (reference sequence). V was cut by 8 bases and J by 2 bases, with 9 bases left in between. This CDR3 spans 12 amino acids. The CDR3 is CASGHLNTEAFF. The CDR3 bases are TGTGCCAGTGGACACCTTAACACTGAAGCTTTCTTT.

The chain is built from TRBV4-1 and TRBJ2-1; D remains unclear. Trimming took off 4 bases at V and 6 bases at J, with 16 bases between the two ends. Germline V gives CDR1 MGHRA, CDR2 YSYEKL. This CDR3 region has 15 residues. The DNA for the CDR3 is TGCGCCAGCAGCCCAGCAGGTACCGTGATCAATGAGCAGTTCTTC. Protein sequence: CASSPAGTVINEQFF.

This chain links TRBV6-5 with TRBJ1-1; a weak D match, TRBD1 (6 bases). In germline, CDR1 is MNHEY, CDR2 SVGAGI. This CDR3 region has 15 residues. V lost 0 bases to trimming and J lost 2 bases, with 10 bases between them. The CDR3 coding sequence is TGTGCCAGCAGTTACTCGTCAGGGGATAACACTGAAGCTTTCTTT. This translates into CASSYSSGDNTEAFF.

This clone appeared once. This rearrangement joins TRBV5-4 to TRBJ1-1, with D maybe TRBD1 (6 bases). The CDR3 consists of 14 residues. V lost 3 bases and J lost 0, with 9 bases in between. CDR1 is SGHNT and CDR2 is YYREEE in the germline V gene (reference sequence). The CDR3 region has the DNA TGTGCCAGCAGCTCGGGGACACTGAACACTGAAGCTTTCTTT. Its translation is CASSSGTLNTEAFF.

In this sample, this clone turned up once. The chain employs TRBV30 and TRBJ1-2; 8 nucleotides match TRBD1. The CDR3 consists of 11 residues. Trimming at V came to 4 bases and at J to 8 bases, leaving 3 bases not matched to a gene. Germline-derived CDR1 and CDR2 are GTSNPN and SVGIG (reference sequence). CDR3 sequence: CAWNRGVGYTF. DNA for the CDR3: TGTGCCTGGAACAGGGGGGTAGGCTACACCTTC.

The rearrangement joins TRBV4-2 to TRBJ1-2; possible D gene TRBD1, 6 bases. With 0 bases removed from V and 3 bases from J, the gap between germline ends came to 11 bases. CDR3 length: 15 amino acids. CDR1 and CDR2 from the germline V gene are LGHNA and YNFKEQ. The CDR3 DNA follows: TGTGCCAGCAGCCAAGACGGGGGGCCCTACTATGGCTACACCTTC. Protein sequence: CASSQDGGPYYGYTF.

The chain couples TRBV5-1 to TRBJ2-2; D ambiguous. The ends were cut back, 1 base at V and 1 base at J, with 8 bases in the middle. From germline, CDR1 is SGHRS and CDR2 YFSETQ. CDR3 size: 15 residues. CDR3 amino acids: CASSLLVQNTGELFF. As DNA, the CDR3 is TGCGCCAGCAGCTTGTTGGTACAGAACACCGGGGAGCTGTTTTTT.

The genes are TRBV27 and TRBJ2-5; D is unresolved. With 2 bases removed from V and 4 bases from J, the gap between germline ends came to 14 bases. The CDR3 has 15 residues. Germline V gene sequence: CDR1 MNHEY, CDR2 SMNVEV (reference sequence). The CDR3, as DNA: TGTGCCAGCAGTTTAGGGCCTTCCCTGGGAGAGACCCAGTACTTC. Translation: CASSLGPSLGETQYF.

The table lists this clone with a few counts. The chain has TRBV6-1 and TRBJ1-2, with 9 bases identical to TRBD1. Germline-derived CDR1 and CDR2 are MNHNS and SASEGT. After removal of 5 bases from V and 7 bases from J, the junction contained 11 bases not matched to a gene. This CDR3 is 15 amino acids long. CDR3 amino acids: CASSSQGAGRGGYTF. The CDR3 DNA follows: TGTGCCAGCAGTTCACAGGGGGCGGGGAGAGGTGGCTACACCTTC.

The chain employs TRBV2 and TRBJ1-2, with no clear D. V lost 2 bases and J lost 4, with 8 bases in between. The germline V gene has CDR1 SNHLY and CDR2 FYNNEI. The CDR3 runs 13 residues. In DNA form, the CDR3 reads TGTGCCAGCAGTGAACGCCCCCCCTATGGCTACACCTTC. Translation gives CASSERPPYGYTF. Full variable domain (missing parts from reference TRBV2 and TRBJ1-2): EPEVTQTPSHQVTQMGQEVILRCVPISNHLYFYWYRQILGQKVEFLVSFYNNEISEKSEIFDDQFSVERPDGSNFTLKIRSTKLEDSAMYFCASSERPPYGYTFGSGTRLTVV.

The V gene is TRBV19, the J gene TRBJ2-7; D is ambiguous. From germline, CDR1 is LNHDA and CDR2 SQIVND (reference sequence). V was shortened by 3 bases and J by 5 bases, with 17 bases between the two germline ends. This CDR3 contains 15 residues. The CDR3 is CASSIMGKGSNEQYF. DNA of the CDR3: TGTGCCAGTAGTATTATGGGAAAGGGTTCCAACGAGCAGTACTTC.

This rearrangement joins TRBV5-1 to TRBJ1-1; D may be TRBD1 (5 bases). V was trimmed by 0 bases and J by 0 bases, leaving 12 bases between them. CDR1 is SGHRS, CDR2 YFSETQ, per germline. The CDR3 length is 16 residues. The chain's CDR3 is CASSLVGGPLNTEAFF. The CDR3 DNA reads TGCGCCAGCAGCTTGGTCGGGGGACCGCTGAACACTGAAGCTTTCTTT.

In this sample, this clone turned up a few times. V gene TRBV20-1 combines with J gene TRBJ1-5; D perhaps matches TRBD1 (6 bases). The CDR3 consists of 11 residues. Germline CDR1 DFQATT, CDR2 SNEGSKA (reference sequence). Trimming took 4 bases from V and 9 from J, leaving 10 bases between them. Here the CDR3 reads CSATQQGPQHF. CDR3 DNA: TGCAGTGCTACCCAACAGGGGCCCCAGCATTTT.

The CDR3 nucleotides are TGTGCCAGCAGGGGTAGGGGACAGGGCCACAATCAGCCCCAGCATTTT. Amino acid sequence: CASRGRGQGHNQPQHF. V usage is TRBV6-6 and J usage is TRBJ1-5; TRBD1 agrees at 9 bases. V lost 6 bases to trimming and J lost 3 bases; unmatched junction nucleotides: 9. Germline values: CDR1 MNHNY, CDR2 SVGAGI (reference sequence). This CDR3 has 16 amino acids.

This clone was detected only a few times. This sequence joins TRBV6-1 and TRBJ2-3; possibly TRBD2 for D (7 bases). V was clipped by 10 bases and J by 3 bases, with 17 bases between them. This CDR3 contains 14 residues. The V gene's germline CDR1 is MNHNS and CDR2 SASEGT. The CDR3 protein is CATSGGRQTDTQYF. CDR3 in DNA: TGTGCCACCTCCGGGGGGCGGCAAACAGATACGCAGTATTTT.

The chain combines TRBV19 with TRBJ2-7, with a weak D call TRBD2 (6 bases). The CDR3 length is 14 residues. Trimming removed 3 bases at V and 6 bases at J, with 15 bases between. Germline CDR1 reads LNHDA; CDR2 reads SQIVND (reference sequence). Written as DNA, the CDR3 is TGTGCCAGTAGTATTTCGGGGGTTCCGGGCGAGCAGTACTTC. This sequence encodes CASSISGVPGEQYF.

The J gene is TRBJ1-2, the V gene TRBV14, with D unclear. From germline, CDR1 is SGHDN and CDR2 FVKESK. The V and J ends lost 0 bases and 4 bases respectively, with 12 bases between them. The length of the CDR3 is 15 residues. The CDR3 bases are TGTGCCAGCAGCCAAGATTATGGCGGGGTCTATGGCTACACCTTC. Residues: CASSQDYGGVYGYTF.

CDR3 protein: CASSQVLMSTKYF. The CDR3, as DNA: TGTGCCAGCAGCCAAGTATTAATGTCCACCAAGTACTTC. V and J are TRBV14 and TRBJ2-7; D is undetermined. In germline, CDR1 is SGHDN, CDR2 FVKESK. V was trimmed by 1 base and J by 11 bases, leaving 15 bases between them. This CDR3 has 13 residues.

The chain links TRBV2 to TRBJ2-1; 8 bases fit TRBD2. The J segment lost 4 bases and the V segment lost 5 bases, leaving 4 bases of the junction unmatched. CDR1 SNHLY and CDR2 FYNNEI come from the germline V gene. The CDR3 runs to 14 residues. The CDR3 coding sequence is TGTGCCAGCAGTCTTAGCGGGGTTTACAATGAGCAGTTCTTC. Translated: CASSLSGVYNEQFF.

As for this clone: Within the sample, other DNA sequences also encode this same CDR3. The CDR3 is CASSQLDRGSYEQYF. The CDR3 coding sequence is TGCGCCAGCAGCCAACTTGACAGGGGGTCCTACGAGCAGTACTTC. The rearrangement joins TRBV4-1 to TRBJ2-7; TRBD1 agrees at 9 bases. Per germline, CDR1 MGHRA and CDR2 YSYEKL. The CDR3 contains 15 residues. The junction had 3 bases not matched to a gene; V was cut back by 2 bases and J by 1 base.

The chain joins TRBV7-9 to TRBJ2-4; TRBD2 is a possible D gene (5 bases). Trimming removed 5 bases at V and 5 bases at J, with 13 bases between. Germline CDR1 is SEHNR and CDR2 is FQNEAQ (reference sequence). CDR3 size: 14 residues. For the CDR3, the DNA is TGTGCCAGCAGCAAGATCGACGGGGAAAACATTCAGTACTTC. Its translation: CASSKIDGENIQYF.